These 11 T cell receptor beta chains share one sample of origin, sequenced in a study of T cells in localized non-small cell lung cancer (dated by TCRdb to between 2020 and 2021). Library preparation employed the immunoSEQ multiplex PCR assay. TCRdb retrieved this table from immuneACCESS and kept in-frame rearrangements only. Not all clones are present; in checked studies, unresolved V genes account for under half, and no reason is known for the remainder. In all, the sample holds 1,500 to 2,000 clones, and roughly a fifth of those were seen once. Around a quarter of the sample is held by the ten biggest clonotypes. Specimen: normal lung tissue next to the tumor, collected before any cancer treatment. All receptors come from a man aged 40-75 years with stage I lung adenocarcinoma.

The genes are TRBV11-3 and TRBJ2-1, with 7 bases lining up with TRBD1. CDR1 and CDR2 (germline): SGHNT, YENEEA. CDR3 length: 14 residues. The V segment lost 5 bases and the J segment 4 bases; nucleotides outside the gene matches: 5. The CDR3 here is CASSVGQRYNEQFF. In DNA form, the CDR3 reads TGTGCCAGCAGCGTGGGACAGAGATACAATGAGCAGTTCTTC.

This chain links TRBV11-3 with TRBJ2-6; no clear D gene. CDR1 SGHNT and CDR2 YENEEA come from the germline V gene. The CDR3 spans 15 residues. Trimming shortened V by 5 bases and J by 0 bases, and 8 bases separated the two germline ends. The CDR3 protein is CASSPPRSGANVLTF. The CDR3 DNA reads as TGTGCCAGCAGCCCCCCACGCTCTGGGGCCAACGTCCTGACTTTC.

The chain combines TRBV30 with TRBJ1-2; D may be TRBD1 (5 bases). Germline lookup yields CDR1 GTSNPN and CDR2 SVGIG (reference sequence). The CDR3 extends over 13 amino acids. Deletions cut 0 bases from V and 5 bases from J, with 10 bases between. The DNA of the CDR3 is TGTGCCTGGAGTGTTGGACAAGCATATGGCTACACCTTC. It specifies CAWSVGQAYGYTF.

The chain uses TRBV19 and TRBJ2-5, with TRBD1 matching over 10 bases. V was pared by 3 bases and J by 3 bases, with 7 bases of the junction left unmatched. The CDR3 consists of 16 residues. CDR1 is LNHDA and CDR2 is SQIVND in the germline V gene (reference sequence). CDR3 protein: CASSILSGTGEETQYF. CDR3 nucleotides: TGTGCCAGTAGTATTCTTTCCGGGACAGGGGAAGAGACCCAGTACTTC.

By its share, this clone is medium-sized. This chain uses TRBV9 with TRBJ2-1; 11 nucleotides align to TRBD2. V shed 5 bases, J shed 5 bases, and the junction held 15 bases outside the gene matches. The CDR3 contains 18 residues. Germline V gene sequence: CDR1 SGDLS, CDR2 YYNGEE. The CDR3 nucleotides are TGTGCCAGCAGTGCGGGTAGCGGGAGGGCCTTGAGACACAATGAGCAGTTCTTC. This sequence encodes CASSAGSGRALRHNEQFF. Using reference TRBV9 and TRBJ2-1 for the parts outside the CDR3, the full variable domain is DSGVTQTPKHLITATGQRVTLRCSPRSGDLSVYWYQQSLDQGLQFLIQYYNGEERAKGNILERFSAQQFPDLHSELNLSSLELGDSALYFCASSAGSGRALRHNEQFFGPGTRLTVL.

A remark on this clone: Mismatch with germline at one junction end may stem from a read error. The chain couples TRBV6-8 to TRBJ1-1; TRBD1 matches 7 bases. CDR3 size: 14 residues. Per germline, CDR1 MNHGY and CDR2 SAAAGT. CDR3 in amino acids: CASSDSNRGTEAFF. The CDR3 bases are TGTGCCAGCAGTGACTCTAACAGGGGCACTGAAGCTTTCTTT.

The genes are TRBV19 and TRBJ1-4; 10 bases map to TRBD1. V lost 6 bases and J lost 4; bases outside the gene matches: 2. Germline CDR1 LNHDA, CDR2 SQIVND (reference sequence). This CDR3 comprises 14 residues. The CDR3: CASSGQGVNEKLFF. CDR3 nucleotides: TGTGCCAGTAGCGGACAGGGGGTTAATGAAAAACTGTTTTTT.

This chain's CDR3 is CASSQGGAKNIQYF. The CDR3 DNA is TGTGCCAGCAGCCAGGGAGGGGCCAAAAACATTCAGTACTTC. The chain joins TRBV28 to TRBJ2-4; 7 bases agree with TRBD2. J was trimmed by 1 base and V by 6 bases; bases with no gene match: 3. The germline gives CDR1 MDHEN, CDR2 SYDVKM. The CDR3 contains 14 residues.

In this sample, this clone is large (0.1 to 1%). The chain has TRBV6-8 and TRBJ1-4; 9 bases line up with TRBD1. Germline V lookup: CDR1 MNHGY, CDR2 SAAAGT. V dropped 9 bases and J dropped 0; count of bases not matched to a gene: 8. The CDR3 length is 16 residues. The CDR3 nucleotides are TGTGCCAGTGGACAGGGGATATTCGCAACTAATGAAAAACTGTTTTTT. Residues: CASGQGIFATNEKLFF.

V usage is TRBV30 and J usage is TRBJ2-6; D assignment may be TRBD1 or TRBD2 (5 bases each). The ends were cut back, 3 bases at V and 0 bases at J, with 18 bases in the middle. CDR1 and CDR2 from the germline V gene are GTSNPN and SVGIG (reference sequence). The CDR3 length is 18 residues. CDR3 in DNA: TGTGCCTGGAGGAAGTGGGGGAGCGATCCCTCTGGGGCCAACGTCCTGACTTTC. Residues: CAWRKWGSDPSGANVLTF.

The table lists this clone with a few counts. This chain joins TRBV29-1 and TRBJ1-1, with D unclear. V was shortened by 4 bases and J by 1 base, with 10 bases between the two germline ends. CDR3 length: 13 amino acids. CDR1 is SQVTM and CDR2 is ANQGSEA in the germline V gene. This CDR3 reads CSVANRRNTEAFF. For the CDR3, the DNA is TGCAGCGTTGCTAATCGCCGGAACACTGAAGCTTTCTTT.